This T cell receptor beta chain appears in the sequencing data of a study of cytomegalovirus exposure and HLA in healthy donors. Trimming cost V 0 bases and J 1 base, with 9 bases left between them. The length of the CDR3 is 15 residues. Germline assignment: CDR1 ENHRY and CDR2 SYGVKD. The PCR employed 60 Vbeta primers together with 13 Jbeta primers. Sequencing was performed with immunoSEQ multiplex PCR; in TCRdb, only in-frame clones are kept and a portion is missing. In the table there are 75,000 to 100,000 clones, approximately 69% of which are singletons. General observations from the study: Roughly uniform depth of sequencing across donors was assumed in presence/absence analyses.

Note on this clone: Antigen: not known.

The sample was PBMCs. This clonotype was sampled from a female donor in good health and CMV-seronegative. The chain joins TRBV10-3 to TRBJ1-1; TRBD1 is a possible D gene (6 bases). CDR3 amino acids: CAISESHRANTEAFF. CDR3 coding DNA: TGTGCCATCAGTGAGTCGCACAGGGCGAACACTGAAGCTTTCTTT.